This section outlines one T cell receptor beta chain sequence together with its context. This sample stems from a study of CD8 T cells in Susac syndrome. The CDR3 sequence is 14 residues long. Germline trimming cut 0 bases from V and 5 bases from J; bases unmatched to any gene: 4. Germline CDR1 is DFQATT and CDR2 is SNEGSKA (reference sequence). It was with random hexamers that roughly 0.5 to 1 ug RNA was reverse transcribed. Amplification of TCR beta CDR3 spanned 54 Vbeta and 13 Jbeta via immunoSEQ multiplex PCR. TCRdb passed the immunoSEQ multiplex PCR reads through MiXCR, listing each CDR3 protein once. The sample carries 100,000 to 150,000 distinct CDR3 sequences, about 93% recorded once.

The origin of this receptor is a human donor with Susac syndrome. The chain recombines TRBV20-1 with TRBJ2-5, with 9 positions matching TRBD2. Specimen: CD8+ T cells from PBMCs. In nucleotides, the CDR3 is TGCAGTGCTAGAGATGGGAGCGGGAGGGAGACCCAGTACTTC. This translates into CSARDGSGRETQYF.